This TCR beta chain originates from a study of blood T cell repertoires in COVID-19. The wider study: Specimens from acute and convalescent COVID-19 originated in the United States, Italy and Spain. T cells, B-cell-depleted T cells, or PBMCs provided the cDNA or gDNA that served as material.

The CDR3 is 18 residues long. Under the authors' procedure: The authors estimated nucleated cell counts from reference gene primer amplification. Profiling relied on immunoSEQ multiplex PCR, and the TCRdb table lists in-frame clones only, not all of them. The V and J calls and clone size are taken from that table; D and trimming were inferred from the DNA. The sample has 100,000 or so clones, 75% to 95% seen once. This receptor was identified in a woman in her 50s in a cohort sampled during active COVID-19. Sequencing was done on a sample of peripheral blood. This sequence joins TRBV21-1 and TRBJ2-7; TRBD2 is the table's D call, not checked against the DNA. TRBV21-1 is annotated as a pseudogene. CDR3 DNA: TGTGCCAGCAGCAAAGAGGCGGGACCTATAGCGGGCCTCTACGAGCAGTACTTC. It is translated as CASSKEAGPIAGLYEQYF.